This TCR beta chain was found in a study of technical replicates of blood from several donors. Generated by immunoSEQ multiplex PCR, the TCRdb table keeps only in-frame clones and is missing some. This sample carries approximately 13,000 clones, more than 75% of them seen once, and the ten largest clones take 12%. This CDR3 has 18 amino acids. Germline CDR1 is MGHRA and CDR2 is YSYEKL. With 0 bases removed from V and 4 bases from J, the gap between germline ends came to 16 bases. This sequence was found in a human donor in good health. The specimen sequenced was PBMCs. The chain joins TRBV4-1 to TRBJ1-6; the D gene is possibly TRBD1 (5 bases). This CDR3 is CASSQEEVTGGYNSPLHF. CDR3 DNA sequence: TGCGCCAGCAGCCAAGAGGAGGTTACGGGGGGTTATAATTCACCCCTCCACTTT.